This note documents a single TCR beta chain sequence. CDR3 length: 16 amino acids. CDR1 LNHDA and CDR2 SQIVND come from the germline V gene (reference sequence). Between the trimmed V and J ends, which lost 5 bases and 3 bases, there was a span of 19 bases. These data are taken from a study of blood T cell repertoires in COVID-19. At the level of the study: Collection of acute and convalescent COVID-19 samples took place in the United States, Italy and Spain. Sample material is recorded as cDNA or gDNA derived from T cells, B-cell-depleted T cells, or PBMCs.

Libraries were prepared by immunoSEQ multiplex PCR; TCRdb keeps only in-frame clonotypes and omits some of them. The sample holds roughly 400,000 clones, around nine tenths seen once. Clinical histories supplied by participants themselves formed the basis of cohort assignment. Recovered Cohort 3 donors showed two negative PCRs, clearance, or symptom resolution. The rearrangement links TRBV19 to TRBJ1-2; D remains ambiguous. The sequence was obtained from a woman between 50 and 59 years old who had recovered from COVID-19. The sequenced sample was PBMCs or T cells enriched from blood (not recorded which). The CDR3 region has the DNA TGTGCCAGTAGTTACGCGGCCCTACCGTCGCACTATGGCTACACCTTC. Translation gives CASSYAALPSHYGYTF.